This T cell receptor beta chain was sequenced in a study of blood T cells in healthy people across ages. Combining a sample-barcoded 5' primer with a J-beta primer mix, a second PCR ran for roughly 6 to 11 cycles. TCRdb re-called the 5' RACE reads through MiXCR, storing one row per CDR3 protein. Found here are more than 650,000 distinct CDR3 sequences, about 26% of them singletons; the top ten hold around 3%. Germline-derived CDR1 and CDR2 are SNHLY and FYNNEI. The CDR3 is 15 residues long. Trimming pared 7 bases from V and 7 bases from J, leaving 20 bases between. There are many counts of this clonotype. The same specimen was also included in a second study, on T cells of mothers and their children. That paper states: Over 8.5 million reads per mother and around 3.2 million per child were obtained.

Sequenced material: blood. This sequence joins TRBV2 and TRBJ2-1; a possible D gene is TRBD2 (6 bases). This TCR was sampled from a boy between 10 and 17 years old in good health. This CDR3 is CASNRASGGENEQFF. The CDR3, as DNA: TGTGCCAGCAATAGAGCGTCCGGGGGAGAGAATGAGCAGTTCTTC. Variable domain in full (rest from reference TRBV2 and TRBJ2-1): EPEVTQTPSHQVTQMGQEVILRCVPISNHLYFYWYRQILGQKVEFLVSFYNNEISEKSEIFDDQFSVERPDGSNFTLKIRSTKLEDSAMYFCASNRASGGENEQFFGPGTRLTVL.